The clone carrying this TCR beta chain was counted ten times or more. Its antigen is as yet unknown. This sample is drawn from a study of spatial heterogeneity in lung cancer. A unique molecular identifier was carried by every single TCR cDNA molecule. TCRdb used MiXCR to reprocess the 5' RACE reads, holding one entry per CDR3 protein. The sample includes around 18,000 distinct CDR3 sequences, 5.7% of them seen just once. The time point was: sample taken at primary tumor resection. The donors were some 70 patients with non-small cell lung cancer that was early-stage and untreated. Sequencing was performed on whole RNA extracted from tumor and nontumor lung tissue, or from frozen PBMC, and the material was left unsorted. Germline V gene sequence: CDR1 MNHEY, CDR2 SMNVEV (reference sequence). V lost 7 bases and J lost 4, with 11 bases in between. The CDR3 spans 13 residues. General observations from the study: Of the expanded TCRs, ubiquitous and regional counts tracked the counts of ubiquitous and regional nonsynonymous mutations, respectively. How many expanded intratumoral alpha and beta TCRs were present tracked the tumor mutation count, which was a count of nonsynonymous mutations.

This specimen consisted of lung tumor tissue, obtained at surgery. This clonotype originated in a female donor with early-stage non-small cell lung cancer. The chain recombines TRBV27 with TRBJ2-1; D gene uncertain. The CDR3: CASTPGLYNEQFF. The CDR3 region has the DNA TGTGCCAGCACCCCCGGCCTGTACAATGAGCAGTTCTTC.